This TCR beta chain was obtained from a study of cytomegalovirus exposure and HLA in healthy donors (dated by TCRdb to about 2017). For the study in its entirety: In an earlier analysis of around 540 of the donors, around 300 Gb of sequence data and 90 million to 120 million unique TCR beta sequences from about 179 million T cells were reported. An early release that covered fewer than 750 HLA-typed donors contained about 290 gigabases of sequencing data and 65 million to 100 million unique TCR sequences. Of the roughly 400 genotyped donors, 65% to 90% were placed in the genetic ancestry cluster associated with self-reported Caucasian donors. The study aimed to test whether signatures of past pathogen exposure could be identified by cataloging public T cell receptors. The study used immunosequencing to profile the T cell repertoires of approximately 630 subjects and linked those repertoires to cytomegalovirus serostatus. Besides the first cohort of roughly 640 subjects, a separate validation cohort made up of roughly 120 different subjects was used. High-throughput TCR immunosequencing, statistical association of individual TCRs with disease status, and machine learning were combined to predict cytomegalovirus infection status. To study patterns of TCR occurrence, a later analysis re-analyzed previously published TCR beta repertoires from just over 650 donors and added high-resolution HLA genotyping. Rather than drawing on any new phenotypic data, the later analysis identified candidate immune exposures from TCR beta sequences and the way those sequences occurred across donors. An earlier analysis of some 500 of the donors used high-throughput TCR beta sequencing to judge whether each TCR beta V gene segment behaved as functional or pseudogenic. Donor age, sex, ethnicity and CMV serostatus were collected together with the repertoire data. Genome-wide SNP genotypes for about 65% of the roughly 700 donors were used in a later genetic analysis, which treated that subset as a discovery cohort. All discovery cohort repertoires had been generated using a single sequencing platform. Both class I and class II loci were covered by HLA typing, at four-digit resolution. The number of typed donors differed by locus: roughly 620-630 for A, B, C, DRB1 and DQB1; 522 for DQA1; about 600 for DPA1; and roughly 450 for DPB1. About five DR-DQ haplotypes were treated as single units for association and clustering because of strong linkage in the cohort. Across 398 genotyped donors of the cohort, an average of about 200,000 unique TCR beta nucleotide sequences per donor were sequenced, and about a sixth of those sequences were non-productive.

To prepare the library, the immunoSEQ multiplex PCR assay was applied. The multiplex PCR relied on a mix of 60 forward primers for TCR Vbeta segments and 13 reverse primers for TCR Jbeta segments. Amplification of the CDR3 region of rearranged TCR beta genes was performed with a multiplex PCR assay on genomic DNA. The Illumina HiSeq System was used to sequence the amplified TCR beta libraries as 87-base-pair reads. From the authors' description of their analysis: In a later analysis, some 80 million unique TCR beta chains were counted across the 650 to 700 repertoires, and roughly 11 million of these chains were shared by at least two donors. A nearest-neighbor algorithm error-corrected the raw reads and collapsed the reads into unique sequences, merging closely related sequences to remove PCR and sequencing errors. Alignment of CDR3 sequences to IMGT reference sequences was used to assign V, D and J gene segments. For a sequence to be retained, a match of at least six nucleotides was required to both a V gene segment and a J gene segment. A rearrangement counted as productive if the CDR3 had no stop codons and remained in frame with V and J, and every other rearrangement counted as non-productive. CDR3 was defined by IMGT convention, running from the second conserved V-encoded cysteine to the conserved J-encoded phenylalanine. The earlier analysis of roughly 590 of the donors excluded sequences that lacked an unambiguous match to a single V gene segment. In an earlier analysis of approximately 590 of the donors, V segments were called functional above 56.7% productive rearrangements and were called segregating when the between-donor standard deviation exceeded 5%. A statistical classification framework was developed to diagnose cytomegalovirus status using the catalog of TCR beta chain sequences. V and J gene assignment, in a later analysis, came from comparing TCR nucleotide sequences with IMGT/GENE-DB human TR gene sequences. In a later analysis, CDR3 sequences and most-parsimonious VDJ recombination scenarios were assigned using the TCRdist pipeline. In a later analysis, each TCR beta chain was defined by its CDR3 amino acid sequence together with its V-gene family, and reads lacking a unique V-gene family were excluded. As a way to deal with suspected cross-contamination and a sequencing artifact, a later analysis dropped under 600 nucleotide sequences that were highly shared and had low generation probability. For each public chain, a later analysis derived a clonal expansion index from normalized ranks of inferred template counts within each repertoire. Generation probabilities in a later analysis came from a VDJ recombination model fitted to out-of-frame rearrangements, and those results were checked against IGoR. Hypergeometric tests were used in a later analysis to score TCR-TCR, TCR-HLA and TCR-CMV co-occurrence, with a repertoire-size bias correction applied to the TCR pairs. False discovery rates were estimated in a later analysis by permuting HLA or CMV assignments 20 times. In a later analysis, co-occurring TCRs were grouped with DBSCAN, and TCRdist sequence similarity was added when clustering was performed within HLA-allele-positive subsets. Co-occurrence clustering excluded repertoires with fewer than 30,000 or more than 120,000 public chains, plus five with anomalous nucleotide sharing. The table was pulled from immuneACCESS by TCRdb, which kept in-frame rearrangements only. Such tables lose some clones; where checked, under half of the loss comes from unresolved V genes, and the rest has no known cause. The V and J calls and clone size were taken over from that table, and D and trimming were inferred from the DNA. This sample comprises about 140,000 clones, just under 90% of them detected only once. The top ten hold approximately 4.7% of the sample.

On the study overall, not on this receptor specifically: At a false discovery rate of 0.05, a later analysis linked 15,000 to 20,000 TCR beta sequences to specific HLA alleles. An earlier analysis of 587 of the donors showed that most TCR beta V segments appeared in productive rearrangements either about 87% or about 30% of the time, which broadly matched IMGT annotations. Some IMGT-functional V segments, including TRBV6-2 and TRBV6-3, could not be distinguished by the 87-base-pair reads and were therefore excluded. The classifier was reported to diagnose cytomegalovirus status with high specificity and sensitivity in both the original and validation cohorts. In the study, approximately 150 TCR beta chains were listed as associated with cytomegalovirus. It was suggested by the authors that the approach could potentially be generalized to other disease states and immunological phenotypes. Compared with the roughly 600-donor mean, donors in an Asian-associated ancestry cluster had fewer N-insertions in productive TCRs, according to a later genetic analysis. Because HLA typing was unavailable for some donors at each locus, only the typed subset was used in association tests. A later analysis found that most CMV-associated TCR beta chains appeared HLA-restricted, with HLA associations seemingly driven largely by CMV exposure. A later genetic analysis associated a missense DCLRE1C variant with V-gene and J-gene trimming of TCR beta chains, and an independent cohort replicated the association. Assigning TCR associations to individual alleles was difficult when HLA alleles, especially DR and DQ, strongly co-occurred. A further reported finding was that TCR beta sequences accurately predicted the HLA-A and HLA-B alleles for most subjects in the first cohort. In a later analysis, the rate of TCR association differed among HLA loci, with DRB1 alleles having the most associated TCRs and HLA-C alleles having the fewest. A few of the identified cytomegalovirus-associated TCR beta chains were confirmed in vitro to be specific for cytomegalovirus antigens. Across donors, most TCR sequences were observed very rarely, whereas some public TCRs were present in many individuals. A cluster of highly shared sequence variants was judged likely to be a technical artifact of the sequencing pipeline. The presence/absence analyses assumed that sequencing depth was roughly uniform across donors, and that assumption may not be true. Because counts were too low, roughly 17 rarely observed V segments, including chromosome 9 orphons, were left out of the earlier analysis of approximately 580 of the donors. According to a later analysis, parvovirus B19, influenza, CMV and Epstein-Barr virus appeared linked to several top co-occurrence clusters. The only immune exposure information available for the cohort was CMV serostatus. Linkage disequilibrium might explain the correlated functional status among segregating V segments, but an unknown experimental factor could not be excluded. In a later analysis, HLA-associated TCR beta chains were found to be more clonally expanded and to have lower generation probabilities than equally common non-associated chains. In this cohort, only TCR beta chains were sequenced, and detectable features were limited by the absence of alpha or paired-chain data.

Worth noting for this clone: Its binding antigen is unknown. The record has no base qualities; no much larger clone is one base away.

The cohort consisted of fewer than 700 healthy bone marrow donors. At the time of sampling, every cohort member was nominally healthy, though immune exposures that went unrecorded were likely present. The donor was CMV seronegative and belonged to the group of 352 seronegative cohort members. A peripheral blood sample was provided by each donor, and peripheral blood mononuclear cells were used for TCR beta sequencing. Genomic DNA extraction from the blood cell samples was performed with the Qiagen DNeasy Blood Extraction Kit. There are 14 amino acids in the CDR3, from cysteine to phenylalanine inclusive. Of all the DNA, just the CDR3 is kept, 42 bases in frame from base 1. After removal of 2 bases from V and 9 bases from J, the junction retains 6 bases not matched to a gene. CDR1 and CDR2, looked up from the germline V gene, are MGHDK and SYGVNS.

The receptor comes from a woman aged 25 to 39 in good health and CMV-seronegative. Recombination connected TRBV25-1 to TRBJ2-1, and 8 junctional nucleotides match TRBD2. The sequenced sample was PBMCs. For the CDR3, the sequence is CASSERERETEQFF. The DNA reads as follows: TGTGCCAGCAGTGAACGGGAGCGGGAGACTGAGCAGTTCTTC. The variable domain in full, with residues beyond the CDR3 obtained from the reference TRBV25-1 and TRBJ2-1 genes, is EADIYQTPRYLVIGTGKKITLECSQTMGHDKMYWYQQDPGMELHLIHYSYGVNSTEKGDLSSESTVSRIRTEHFPLTLESARPSHTSQYLCASSERERETEQFFGPGTRLTVL.